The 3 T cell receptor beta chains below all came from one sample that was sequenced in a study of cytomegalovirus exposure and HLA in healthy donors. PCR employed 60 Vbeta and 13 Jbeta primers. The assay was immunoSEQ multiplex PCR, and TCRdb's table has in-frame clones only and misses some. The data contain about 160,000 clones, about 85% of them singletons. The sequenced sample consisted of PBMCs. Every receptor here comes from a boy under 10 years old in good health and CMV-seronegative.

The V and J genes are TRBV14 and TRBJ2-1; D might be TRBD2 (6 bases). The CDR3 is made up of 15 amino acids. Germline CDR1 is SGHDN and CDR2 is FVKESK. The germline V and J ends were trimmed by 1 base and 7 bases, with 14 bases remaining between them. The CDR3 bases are TGTGCCAGCAGCCAAGCAGCGGGTGGGGGGAATGAGCAGTTCTTC. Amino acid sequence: CASSQAAGGGNEQFF.

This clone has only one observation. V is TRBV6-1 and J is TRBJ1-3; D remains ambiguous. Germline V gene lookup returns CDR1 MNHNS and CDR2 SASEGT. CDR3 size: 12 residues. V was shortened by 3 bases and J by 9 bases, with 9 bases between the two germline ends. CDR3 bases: TGTGCCAGCAGTGACCCCGGGGTCACCATATATTTT. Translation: CASSDPGVTIYF.

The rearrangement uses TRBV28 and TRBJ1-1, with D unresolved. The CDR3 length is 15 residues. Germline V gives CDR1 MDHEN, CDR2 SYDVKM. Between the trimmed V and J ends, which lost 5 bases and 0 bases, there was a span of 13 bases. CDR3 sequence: CASSPHGSMNTEAFF. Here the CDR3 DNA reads TGTGCCAGCAGTCCTCACGGTTCTATGAACACTGAAGCTTTCTTT.